One and the same sample provided the 12 T cell receptor beta chains below, sequenced in a study of blood T cell repertoires in COVID-19. TCRdb's table, derived via immunoSEQ multiplex PCR, lists solely in-frame clones and lacks some. The sample lists 200,000 or so clones, approximately 87% occurring once. Material for sequencing was peripheral blood. Receptors originate from a person between 65 and 79 years old with COVID-19, enrolled during active disease.

The gene calls are TRBV5-5 and TRBJ1-4; the D gene is possibly TRBD1 (5 bases). V was trimmed by 4 bases and J by 2 bases, leaving 15 bases between them. CDR1 and CDR2 from the germline V gene are SGHKS and YYEKEE (reference sequence). The CDR3 consists of 16 residues. The CDR3 nucleotides are TGTGCCAGCAGCGGCGGGACCCCGGCCACTAATGAAAAACTGTTTTTT. Translation: CASSGGTPATNEKLFF.

The chain combines TRBV28 with TRBJ2-5, with D unclear. Germline CDR1 MDHEN, CDR2 SYDVKM. This CDR3 spans 14 amino acids. V dropped 2 bases and J dropped 3 bases, with 10 bases sitting between them. This chain's CDR3 is CASSLVSSEETQYF. In nucleotides, the CDR3 is TGTGCCAGCAGTTTAGTCTCCAGTGAAGAGACCCAGTACTTC.

V is TRBV19 and J is TRBJ2-3, with 12 nucleotides matching TRBD2. This CDR3 region has 14 residues. Looked up from germline, CDR1 is LNHDA and CDR2 is SQIVND (reference sequence). With V trimmed by 7 bases and J by 6 bases, 5 bases remained unmatched. The CDR3 reads CASTWTSGTDTQYF. Written as DNA, the CDR3 is TGTGCCAGTACATGGACTAGCGGGACCGATACGCAGTATTTT. Using reference TRBV19 and TRBJ2-3 for the parts outside the CDR3, the full variable domain is DGGITQSPKYLFRKEGQNVTLSCEQNLNHDAMYWYRQDPGQGLRLIYYSQIVNDFQKGDIAEGYSVSREKKESFPLTVTSAQKNPTAFYLCASTWTSGTDTQYFGPGTRLTVL.

This clone came up once. This chain connects TRBV28 to TRBJ1-3, with TRBD1 matching 8 bases. This CDR3 comprises 14 residues. V shed 10 bases, J shed 3 bases, and the junction held 8 bases outside the gene matches. CDR1 and CDR2 from the germline V gene are MDHEN and SYDVKM. The CDR3 coding sequence is TGTGCCATAACTGACAGGGGAGGTGGAAACACCATATATTTT. Residues: CAITDRGGGNTIYF.

This chain links TRBV2 with TRBJ2-5; no definite D call. Trimming took 3 bases from V and 5 from J, leaving 10 bases between them. Germline values: CDR1 SNHLY, CDR2 FYNNEI. CDR3 length equals 13 residues. The CDR3 region is CASSERRGETQYF. The CDR3 nucleotides read TGTGCCAGCAGTGAGAGGCGAGGCGAGACCCAGTACTTC. Using reference TRBV2 and TRBJ2-5 for the parts outside the CDR3, the full variable domain is EPEVTQTPSHQVTQMGQEVILRCVPISNHLYFYWYRQILGQKVEFLVSFYNNEISEKSEIFDDQFSVERPDGSNFTLKIRSTKLEDSAMYFCASSERRGETQYFGPGTRLLVL.

This clone was seen only a few times. The J gene is TRBJ1-1, the V gene TRBV28, with D possibly TRBD1 on 5 matching bases. Germline V gene lookup returns CDR1 MDHEN and CDR2 SYDVKM. The CDR3 runs 14 residues. With 2 bases removed from V and 4 bases from J, the gap between germline ends came to 11 bases. The CDR3 nucleotides are TGTGCCAGCAGTTTAGCCCTGGGGGGCACTGAAGCTTTCTTT. Translation: CASSLALGGTEAFF.

The genes are TRBV28 and TRBJ1-3; D unresolved. Germline V lookup: CDR1 MDHEN, CDR2 SYDVKM. The CDR3 runs 16 residues. Trimming left V 7 bases short and J 0 bases short, with 16 bases between. The CDR3 DNA is TGTGCCAGCATCGGCGGCGGGCCCCTCTCTGGAAACACCATATATTTT. It translates to CASIGGGPLSGNTIYF.

The J gene is TRBJ1-1, the V gene TRBV6-2 or TRBV6-3; 7 nucleotides agree with TRBD1. This CDR3 comprises 17 residues. Germline trimming cut 2 bases from V and 1 base from J; bases unmatched to any gene: 10. CDR1 MNHEY and CDR2 SVGEGT come from the germline V gene. The CDR3 region has the DNA TGTGCCAGCAGTTACATTGGGGGACAGTCCCAGAACACTGAAGCTTTCTTT. This sequence encodes CASSYIGGQSQNTEAFF.

V usage is TRBV4-1 and J usage is TRBJ2-3; the match to TRBD2 covers 10 bases. Germline V gene lookup returns CDR1 MGHRA and CDR2 YSYEKL. Trimming removed 0 bases from V and 6 bases from J; junction bases left unmatched: 6. The CDR3 runs 16 residues. CDR3 sequence reads: CASSQDQRGGRDTQYF. The CDR3 bases are TGCGCCAGCAGCCAAGATCAGCGGGGGGGCCGGGATACGCAGTATTTT.

The chain is built from TRBV5-1 and TRBJ2-7; D uncertain. Trimming cost V 1 base and J 3 bases, with 14 bases left between them. The CDR3 has 15 residues. Germline V gives CDR1 SGHRS, CDR2 YFSETQ. The CDR3 sequence is CASSLFGPHLYEQYF. The CDR3 DNA sequence: TGCGCCAGCAGCTTGTTTGGGCCCCACCTCTACGAGCAGTACTTC.

This clone was found once. V gene TRBV19 combines with J gene TRBJ2-3; 7 bases fit TRBD1. The CDR3 consists of 15 residues. After removal of 8 bases from V and 8 bases from J, the junction contained 16 bases not matched to a gene. The germline V gene encodes CDR1 LNHDA and CDR2 SQIVND (reference sequence). In nucleotides, the CDR3 is TGTGCCAGTCAGGTTCGGACAGGCACTTCGGCTACGCAGTATTTT. Translating gives CASQVRTGTSATQYF.

This sequence joins TRBV27 and TRBJ2-5; 8 bases are a match to TRBD1. V lost 0 bases to trimming and J lost 5 bases; unmatched junction nucleotides: 8. Germline V CDR1 and CDR2: MNHEY, SMNVEV (reference sequence). CDR3 length: 16 residues. The chain's CDR3 is CASSLSFRQGAETQYF. DNA for the CDR3: TGTGCCAGCAGTTTATCCTTCCGCCAGGGGGCCGAGACCCAGTACTTC.